This T cell receptor beta chain was documented in a study of T cells in Graves' hyperthyroidism and ophthalmopathy. Study-wide context: Peripheral blood was drawn at first diagnosis, prior to all treatment. Study conclusions and caveats: Most thyroid clonotypes expanded above 0.001 were also detected in blood.

Details on this clonotype: The antigen is unknown.

Cells are PBMCs isolated from about 10 ml of fresh blood. RNA transcripts were the template for amplifying TCR beta CDR3 regions. With the HTBI primer set, the TCR CDR3 went through a first round of RT-PCR. Each CDR3 protein is one row after TCRdb ran MiXCR on the multiplex PCR reads. Among roughly 600,000 distinct CDR3 sequences, more than 14% were seen once, and the ten largest hold around 12%. The CDR3 totals 15 residues. Germline assignment: CDR1 SQVTM and CDR2 ANQGSEA. The V segment lost 0 bases and the J segment 1 base; nucleotides outside the gene matches: 5. The receptor comes from a woman aged 45-59 years with Graves' ophthalmopathy. The sequenced sample was blood. V gene TRBV29-1 combines with J gene TRBJ2-7, with TRBD2 matching over 8 bases. This CDR3 is CSVEDRGGISYEQYF. The CDR3, as DNA: TGCAGCGTTGAAGATCGGGGGGGGATATCCTACGAGCAGTACTTC.